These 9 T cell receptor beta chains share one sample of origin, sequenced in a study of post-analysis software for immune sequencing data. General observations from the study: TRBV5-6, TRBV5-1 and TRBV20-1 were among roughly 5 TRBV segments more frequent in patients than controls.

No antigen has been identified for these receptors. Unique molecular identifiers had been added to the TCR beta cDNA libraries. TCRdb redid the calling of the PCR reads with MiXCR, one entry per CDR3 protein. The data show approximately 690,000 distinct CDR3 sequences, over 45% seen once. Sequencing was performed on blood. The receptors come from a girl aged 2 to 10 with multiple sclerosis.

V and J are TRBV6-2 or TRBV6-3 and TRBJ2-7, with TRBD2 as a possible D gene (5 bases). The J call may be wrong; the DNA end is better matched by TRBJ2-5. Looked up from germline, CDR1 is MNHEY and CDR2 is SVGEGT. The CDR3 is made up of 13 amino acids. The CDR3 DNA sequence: TGTGCCAGCACCGAAACTAGGGTGGCGACCCAGTACTTC. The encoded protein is CASTETRVATQYF.

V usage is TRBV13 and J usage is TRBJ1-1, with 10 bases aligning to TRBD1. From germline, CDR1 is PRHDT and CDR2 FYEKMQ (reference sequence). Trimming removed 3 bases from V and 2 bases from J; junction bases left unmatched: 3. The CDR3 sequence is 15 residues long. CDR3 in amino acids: CASSFRDRGNTEAFF. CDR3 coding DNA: TGTGCCAGCAGCTTTCGGGACAGGGGTAACACTGAAGCTTTCTTT.

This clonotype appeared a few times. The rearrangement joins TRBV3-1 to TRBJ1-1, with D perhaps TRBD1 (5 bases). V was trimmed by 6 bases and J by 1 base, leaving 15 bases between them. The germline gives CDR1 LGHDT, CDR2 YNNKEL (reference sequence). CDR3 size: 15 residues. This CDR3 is CASSTNRQGNTEAFF. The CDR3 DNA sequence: TGTGCCAGCAGTACTAATCGTCAGGGGAACACTGAAGCTTTCTTT.

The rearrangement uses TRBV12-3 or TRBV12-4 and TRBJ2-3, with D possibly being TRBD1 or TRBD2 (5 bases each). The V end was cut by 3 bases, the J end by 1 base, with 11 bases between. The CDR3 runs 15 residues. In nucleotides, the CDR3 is TGTGCCAGCAGTTTCACGGGGACGGGCACAGATACGCAGTATTTT. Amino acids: CASSFTGTGTDTQYF.

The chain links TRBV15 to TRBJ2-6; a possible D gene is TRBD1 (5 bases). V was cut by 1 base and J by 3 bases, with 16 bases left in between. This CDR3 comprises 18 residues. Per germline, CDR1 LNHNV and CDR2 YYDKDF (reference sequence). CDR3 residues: CATSRVTRVLSGANVLTF. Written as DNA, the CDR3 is TGTGCCACCAGCAGAGTTACCAGGGTGCTGAGTGGGGCCAACGTCCTGACTTTC.

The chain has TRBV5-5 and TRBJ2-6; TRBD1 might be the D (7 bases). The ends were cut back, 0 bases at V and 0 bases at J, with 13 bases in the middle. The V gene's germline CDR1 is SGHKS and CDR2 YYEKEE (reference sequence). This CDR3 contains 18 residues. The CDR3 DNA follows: TGTGCCAGCAGCTTGGGGCGGGACAGCTACTCTGGGGCCAACGTCCTGACTTTC. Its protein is CASSLGRDSYSGANVLTF.

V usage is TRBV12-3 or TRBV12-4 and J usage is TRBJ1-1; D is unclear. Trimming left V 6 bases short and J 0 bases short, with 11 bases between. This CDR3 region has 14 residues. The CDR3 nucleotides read TGTGCCAGCAGAACGGGATTACTGAACACTGAAGCTTTCTTT. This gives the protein CASRTGLLNTEAFF.

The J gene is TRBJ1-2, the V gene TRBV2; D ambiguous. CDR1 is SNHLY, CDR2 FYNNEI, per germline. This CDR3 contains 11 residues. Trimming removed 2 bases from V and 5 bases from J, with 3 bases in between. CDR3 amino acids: CASSELYGYTF. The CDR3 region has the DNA TGTGCCAGCAGTGAACTATATGGCTACACCTTC.

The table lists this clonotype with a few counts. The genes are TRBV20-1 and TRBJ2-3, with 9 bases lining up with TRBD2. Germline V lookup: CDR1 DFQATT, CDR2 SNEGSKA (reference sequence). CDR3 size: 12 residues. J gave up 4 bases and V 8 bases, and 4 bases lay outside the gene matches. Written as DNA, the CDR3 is TGCAGTCAAGCGGGAGGTGCAGATACGCAGTATTTT. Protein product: CSQAGGADTQYF.